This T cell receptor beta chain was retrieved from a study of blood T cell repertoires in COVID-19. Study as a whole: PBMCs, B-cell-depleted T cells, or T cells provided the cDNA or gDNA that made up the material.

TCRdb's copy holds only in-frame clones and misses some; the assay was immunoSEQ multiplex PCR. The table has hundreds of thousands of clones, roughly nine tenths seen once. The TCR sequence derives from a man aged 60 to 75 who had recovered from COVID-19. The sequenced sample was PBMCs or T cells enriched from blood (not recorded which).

Here the CDR3 reads CASSSSNGYTF. The DNA of the CDR3 is TGTGCCAGCAGTTCGAGTAATGGCTACACCTTC. The chain joins TRBV12-3 or TRBV12-4 to TRBJ1-2; D not resolved. The V and J ends lost 4 bases and 6 bases respectively, with 6 bases between them. The CDR3 spans 11 residues.